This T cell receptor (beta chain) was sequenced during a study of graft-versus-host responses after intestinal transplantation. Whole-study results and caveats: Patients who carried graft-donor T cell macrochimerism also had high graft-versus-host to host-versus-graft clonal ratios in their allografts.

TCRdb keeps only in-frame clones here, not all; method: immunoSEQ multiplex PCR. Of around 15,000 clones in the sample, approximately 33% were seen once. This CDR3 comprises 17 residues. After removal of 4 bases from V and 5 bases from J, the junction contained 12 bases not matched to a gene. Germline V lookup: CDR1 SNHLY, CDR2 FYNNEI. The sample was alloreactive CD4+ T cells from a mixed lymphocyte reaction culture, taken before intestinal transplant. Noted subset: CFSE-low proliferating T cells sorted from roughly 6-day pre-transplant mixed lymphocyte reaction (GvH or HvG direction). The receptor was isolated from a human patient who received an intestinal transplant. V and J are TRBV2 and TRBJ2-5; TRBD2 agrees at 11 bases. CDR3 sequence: CASSGLAGGPWGETQYF. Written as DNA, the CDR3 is TGTGCCAGCAGTGGTCTAGCGGGAGGACCATGGGGGGAGACCCAGTACTTC.